Presented here are 14 T cell receptor beta chains from one specimen sequenced in a study of blood T cells in healthy people across ages. A sample-barcoded 5' primer and a J-beta primer mix were used in a second PCR of roughly 7 to 11 cycles. TCRdb recomputed calls from the 5' RACE reads with MiXCR, one row per CDR3 protein. The sample contains roughly 900,000 distinct CDR3 sequences, around 48% of which appear only once. Input material: blood. These receptors all come from a man aged 25-45 years in good health.

This clonotype has just a few counts. V and J are TRBV10-3 and TRBJ2-1; 11 nucleotides match TRBD2. The V gene end was trimmed by 2 bases and the J gene end by 3 bases; junction bases not matched to a gene: 9. This CDR3 is built from 18 residues. Germline assignment: CDR1 ENHRY and CDR2 SYGVKD. The CDR3 DNA follows: TGTGCCATCAGTGAGGCGAGAGCACTAGCGGGAGTCTACAATGAGCAGTTCTTC. It specifies CAISEARALAGVYNEQFF.

This chain connects TRBV5-1 to TRBJ2-1; 11 bases align to TRBD2. Germline assignment: CDR1 SGHRS and CDR2 YFSETQ. Trimming removed 4 bases from V and 7 bases from J; junction bases left unmatched: 7. CDR3 length equals 15 residues. The CDR3 here is CASSPQLAGVNEQFF. The CDR3 DNA reads TGCGCCAGCAGCCCTCAACTAGCGGGGGTAAATGAGCAGTTCTTC. Using reference TRBV5-1 and TRBJ2-1 for the parts outside the CDR3, the full variable domain is KAGVTQTPRYLIKTRGQQVTLSCSPISGHRSVSWYQQTPGQGLQFLFEYFSETQRNKGNFPGRFSGRQFSNSRSEMNVSTLELGDSALYLCASSPQLAGVNEQFFGPGTRLTVL.

The J gene is TRBJ2-1, the V gene TRBV6-5; tentatively, D is TRBD2 (7 bases). The CDR3 covers 15 residues. Germline loops: CDR1 MNHEY, CDR2 SVGAGI. Trimming cost V 2 bases and J 5 bases, with 13 bases left between them. The CDR3 coding sequence is TGTGCCAGCAGTTACCTCGGGGGGCTCGACAATGAGCAGTTCTTC. It encodes CASSYLGGLDNEQFF.

The J gene is TRBJ1-2, the V gene TRBV7-2; tentatively, D is TRBD1 (6 bases). This CDR3 is 15 amino acids long. Deletions cut 5 bases from V and 4 bases from J, with 17 bases between. Germline V gene sequence: CDR1 SGHTA, CDR2 FQGNSA. This chain's CDR3 is CASSPQTGAGYGYTF. The CDR3 DNA follows: TGTGCCAGCAGCCCCCAGACAGGAGCGGGCTATGGCTACACCTTC.

CDR3 in DNA: TGTGCCAGCAGCAAAGCCGGGGTCCCGAACACCGGGGAGCTGTTTTTT. Translation gives CASSKAGVPNTGELFF. The chain employs TRBV21-1 and TRBJ2-2. TRBV21-1 is designated a pseudogene. This CDR3 has 16 amino acids.

The rearrangement uses TRBV29-1 and TRBJ2-7; tentative D call: TRBD2 (5 bases). The length of the CDR3 is 16 residues. Germline V lookup: CDR1 SQVTM, CDR2 ANQGSEA. Trimming pared 1 base from V and 0 bases from J, leaving 16 bases between. The DNA for the CDR3 is TGCAGCGTTGAAGCCGAGGGCTTGGATAACTCCTACGAGCAGTACTTC. Protein sequence: CSVEAEGLDNSYEQYF.

The chain combines TRBV12-3 or TRBV12-4 with TRBJ2-6; D perhaps matches TRBD2 (6 bases). There are 14 residues in the CDR3. The germline V and J ends were trimmed by 6 bases and 9 bases, with 15 bases remaining between them. CDR3 nucleotide sequence: TGTGCCAGCAGCCACCCCGTGCGGGGCAACGTCCTGACTTTC. It codes for CASSHPVRGNVLTF.

This clonotype was found a few times. This chain uses TRBV29-1 with TRBJ2-7; the D gene is possibly TRBD2 (5 bases). V was pared by 1 base and J by 1 base, with 11 bases between. The germline V gene encodes CDR1 SQVTM and CDR2 ANQGSEA. The CDR3 covers 14 residues. The CDR3 protein is CSVEAKWTSYEQYF. CDR3 coding DNA: TGCAGCGTTGAAGCTAAATGGACTTCCTACGAGCAGTACTTC.

This chain joins TRBV20-1 and TRBJ1-1, with 7 bases aligning to TRBD1. Germline lookup yields CDR1 DFQATT and CDR2 SNEGSKA (reference sequence). The CDR3 has 14 amino acids. V dropped 5 bases and J dropped 5; count of bases not matched to a gene: 11. The CDR3 is CSAGPQTGTTEAFF. Here the CDR3 DNA reads TGCAGTGCTGGCCCCCAGACAGGGACAACTGAAGCTTTCTTT.

This clonotype occurred a few times. The rearrangement joins TRBV12-3 or TRBV12-4 to TRBJ2-4; TRBD1 is a possible D gene (7 bases). The J call may be in error: the DNA end matches TRBJ2-7 better. The CDR3 runs to 15 residues. Here the CDR3 reads CASSLRGRGAYEQYF. The CDR3 DNA is TGTGCCAGCAGTTTAAGGGGCAGGGGGGCTTACGAGCAGTACTTC.

This clonotype was seen a handful of times. For the CDR3, the DNA is TGCAGTGCTATAACCGAGGGGGCGGGTTATGGCTACACCTTC. Its protein is CSAITEGAGYGYTF. This rearrangement joins TRBV20-1 to TRBJ1-2, with TRBD1 matching 7 bases. Trimming at V came to 4 bases and at J to 5 bases, leaving 10 bases not matched to a gene. CDR1 is DFQATT and CDR2 is SNEGSKA in the germline V gene (reference sequence). The CDR3 is 14 amino acids.

This clonotype has only a few counts. The rearrangement joins TRBV11-3 to TRBJ2-7, with D perhaps matching TRBD1 (6 bases). The length of the CDR3 is 15 residues. Trimming left V 6 bases short and J 4 bases short, with 19 bases between. Looked up from germline, CDR1 is SGHNT and CDR2 is YENEEA. The CDR3 spells CASSPGADSRYEQYF. The CDR3 region has the DNA TGTGCCAGCAGTCCCGGGGCGGACAGCAGATACGAGCAGTACTTC. Full variable domain (outside the CDR3, taken from reference TRBV11-3 and TRBJ2-7): EAGVVQSPRYKIIEKKQPVAFWCNPISGHNTLYWYLQNLGQGPELLIRYENEEAVDDSQLPKDRFSAERLKGVDSTLKIQPAELGDSAVYLCASSPGADSRYEQYFGPGTRLTVT.

The chain uses TRBV7-9 and TRBJ2-7; D remains ambiguous. V was clipped by 6 bases and J by 5 bases, with 14 bases between them. CDR1 is SEHNR and CDR2 is FQNEAQ in the germline V gene (reference sequence). The CDR3 loop spans 13 amino acids. The CDR3: CASRPVLTDEQYF. DNA of the CDR3: TGTGCCAGCAGGCCCGTACTAACAGACGAGCAGTACTTC.

This clonotype was found once. V usage is TRBV6-2 or TRBV6-3 and J usage is TRBJ2-7, with TRBD2 matching 8 bases. The CDR3 consists of 17 residues. V lost 6 bases to trimming and J lost 7 bases; unmatched junction nucleotides: 20. Germline V lookup: CDR1 MNHEY, CDR2 SVGEGT. The CDR3 coding sequence is TGTGCCAGCAGAACGAGGGCGGGGGGAGACTCCTACAATGAGCAGTACTTC. Amino acid sequence: CASRTRAGGDSYNEQYF.